This note documents a single T cell receptor (beta chain) sequence. The CDR3 extends over 15 amino acids. CDR1 SEHNR and CDR2 FQNEAQ come from the germline V gene (reference sequence). The V segment lost 5 bases and the J segment 6 bases; nucleotides outside the gene matches: 8. Assay: immunoSEQ multiplex PCR; the TCRdb copy retains only in-frame clones and omits some. The data contain 76,000 or so clones, approximately 86% of them singletons. The source of the sample is a study of technical replicates of blood from a handful of donors. This sequence was found in a human donor in good health. Some clones in this sample may be carry-over from other donors' samples. Sequencing input: PBMCs. This chain connects TRBV7-9 to TRBJ2-7; 12 bases match TRBD2. The CDR3 region has the DNA TGTGCCAGCAGCCCGACTAGCGGGAGACAAATCGAGCAGTACTTC. This gives the protein CASSPTSGRQIEQYF.